This TCR beta chain came from a study of CD8+ T cells in alopecia areata. Overall study findings and caveats: Normal scalp had lower clonality than lesional scalp, with alopecia totalis/universalis lesions showing this most strongly. In scalp samples, resident alphabeta T cells of normal skin are also sequenced. Sharing of TCR sequences between patients (possibly for HLA-related reasons) was less clear than in mice.

Notes on this clone: The antigen remains undetermined.

Extraction and reverse transcription of RNA yielded cDNA as the sequencing template. Profiled with immunoSEQ multiplex PCR; TCRdb holds only in-frame clones, not every one. The sample consists of about 110,000 clones, roughly 60% of them appearing once. The researchers isolated CD4+ and CD8+ T cells from PBMCs by sorting. This sequence originates from a human donor in good health. The sequenced material came from CD8+ T cells sorted from blood.

CDR3 amino acids: CASGLVGDEQFF. The CDR3 DNA reads TGTGCCAGCGGACTAGTCGGCGATGAGCAGTTCTTC. The chain is built from TRBV27 and TRBJ2-1, with TRBD2 identical over 7 bases. CDR3 length: 12 amino acids. Germline-derived CDR1 and CDR2 are MNHEY and SMNVEV (reference sequence). After removal of 8 bases from V and 8 bases from J, the junction contained 6 bases not matched to a gene.